This T cell receptor (beta chain) was sequenced for a study of shared clonotypes between healthy human individuals. The overall study: Ranging from 18 to 49 in age, donors were two women and a few men. Findings of the study overall: Incomplete sequencing of sorted subsets was indicated by rarefaction despite large depth.

Authors' processing steps: Because ImmunoSEQ provided only junction sequences with no quality scores, the filtering differed. Some clones are missing from TCRdb's copy, which holds only in-frame ones; the method was immunoSEQ multiplex PCR. V, J and clone size derive from that table, while D and trimming were established from the DNA sequence. The repertoire has some 2.4 million clones, approximately 94% of them found once; the top ten carry 0.35% to 0.45%. The study drew its donors from healthy HIV-negative adults without recent acute infections or vaccinations. Looked up from germline, CDR1 is LNHDA and CDR2 is SQIVND (reference sequence). This CDR3 has 19 amino acids. Trimming took 3 bases from V and 0 from J; bases not matched to a gene: 16. With respect to this clone: Its specificity is not known.

The sequenced sample was naive CD4+ T cells from PBMCs. Documented subset: CD45RA+ positively selected. The gene calls are TRBV19 and TRBJ1-1; 7 bases fit TRBD1. The receptor was isolated from a man younger than 35 in good health. Some clones in this sample may be carry-over from other donors' samples. The DNA of the CDR3 is TGTGCCAGTAGTATTGGGGCTGCAGAGGGGGCCTACATGAACACTGAAGCTTTCTTT. It yields the protein CASSIGAAEGAYMNTEAFF.